The entry below gives a single TCR beta chain sequence along with its context. V shed 1 base, J shed 4 bases, and the junction held 5 bases outside the gene matches. Germline CDR1 SGHNT, CDR2 YYREEE (reference sequence). The length of the CDR3 is 15 residues. This sample is part of a study of technical replicates of blood from four donors. Profiled with immunoSEQ multiplex PCR; TCRdb holds only in-frame clones, not every one. The table includes some 11,000 clones, approximately 90% detected once. The TCR originated in a human donor in good health. Sequencing input: PBMCs. V usage is TRBV5-4 and J usage is TRBJ1-5; 7 bases agree with TRBD1. CDR3 amino acids: CASSLWAGGNQPQHF. In nucleotides, the CDR3 is TGTGCCAGCAGCTTGTGGGCAGGGGGTAATCAGCCCCAGCATTTT.